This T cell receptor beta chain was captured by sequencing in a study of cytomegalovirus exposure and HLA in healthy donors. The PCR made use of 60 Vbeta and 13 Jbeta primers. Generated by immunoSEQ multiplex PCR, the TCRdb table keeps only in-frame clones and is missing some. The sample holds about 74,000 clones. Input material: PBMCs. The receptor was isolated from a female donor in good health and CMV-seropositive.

The CDR3 here is CASSLLAGEVSDTQYF. DNA of the CDR3: TGTGCCAGCAGCTTACTAGCGGGAGAGGTGTCGGATACGCAGTATTTT. The chain couples TRBV7-2 to TRBJ2-3, with 10 bases matching TRBD2. The J segment lost 6 bases and the V segment lost 2 bases, leaving 8 bases of the junction unmatched. Germline V gene lookup returns CDR1 SGHTA and CDR2 FQGNSA. This CDR3 has 16 amino acids.